Each of the 19 T cell receptor beta chains below was sequenced from the same sample in a study of blood T cell repertoires in COVID-19. Profiling relied on immunoSEQ multiplex PCR, and the TCRdb table lists in-frame clones only, not all of them. The table shows 140,000 to 150,000 clones, with approximately 82% occurring only once. Source material: peripheral blood. The receptors shown here come from a man aged 55 to 69 with active or convalescent COVID-19.

There are a few counts of this clone. V is TRBV18 and J is TRBJ1-3; 7 bases fit TRBD1. CDR3 length: 17 residues. In germline, CDR1 is KGHSH, CDR2 LQKENI. Trimming at V came to 3 bases and at J to 0 bases, leaving 8 bases not matched to a gene. CDR3 protein: CASSPRTGVVSGNTIYF. Here the CDR3 DNA reads TGTGCCAGCTCACCTCGGACAGGCGTCGTCTCTGGAAACACCATATATTTT.

The chain is built from TRBV10-3 and TRBJ1-4; D might be TRBD1 (6 bases). Looked up from germline, CDR1 is ENHRY and CDR2 is SYGVKD. This CDR3 is built from 13 residues. Deletions cut 3 bases from V and 8 bases from J, with 10 bases between. CDR3 DNA sequence: TGTGCCATCAGTGATGGGACATTAGAAAAACTGTTTTTT. The encoded protein is CAISDGTLEKLFF.

This chain links TRBV3-1 (or the pseudogene TRBV3-2) with TRBJ2-1; possible D gene TRBD2, 5 bases. The CDR3 contains 15 residues. V lost 4 bases and J lost 3, with 13 bases in between. CDR1 and CDR2 from the germline V gene are LGHDT and YNNKEL (reference sequence). CDR3 DNA sequence: TGTGCCAGCAGCCGGGGAGCGGAGGACTACAATGAGCAGTTCTTC. Encoded protein: CASSRGAEDYNEQFF.

This chain uses TRBV10-2 with TRBJ1-1, with TRBD1 matching 8 bases. The V and J ends lost 7 bases and 4 bases, in that order; junction bases with no gene match: 8. This CDR3 contains 14 residues. Per the germline V gene, CDR1 is WSHSY and CDR2 is SAAADI. CDR3 nucleotide sequence: TGCGCCAGCACGACAGGGGCGGACGGCACTGAAGCTTTCTTT. This gives the protein CASTTGADGTEAFF.

V usage is TRBV5-5 and J usage is TRBJ2-7, with 8 bases fitting TRBD1. CDR3 length: 14 residues. With 0 bases clipped from V and 3 bases from J, the junction kept 2 bases outside the gene matches. In germline, CDR1 is SGHKS, CDR2 YYEKEE (reference sequence). CDR3 sequence reads: CASSLETGVYEQYF. CDR3 DNA: TGTGCCAGCAGCTTGGAGACAGGGGTCTACGAGCAGTACTTC.

V is TRBV11-2 and J is TRBJ2-3; possibly TRBD1 for D (6 bases). The V and J ends lost 2 bases and 2 bases respectively, with 14 bases between them. The CDR3 extends over 16 amino acids. Germline lookup yields CDR1 SGHAT and CDR2 FQNNGV. This chain's CDR3 is CASSLIWDKDTDTQYF. The CDR3 coding sequence is TGTGCCAGCAGCTTAATTTGGGACAAAGACACAGATACGCAGTATTTT.

J is TRBJ1-6 and V is TRBV19; possibly TRBD1 for D (5 bases). V lost 4 bases and J 2 bases, leaving 15 bases between the germline ends. This CDR3 has 17 amino acids. The germline V gene encodes CDR1 LNHDA and CDR2 SQIVND (reference sequence). The DNA of the CDR3 is TGTGCCAGTAGTAACGTCAGGGCTAGCGCCTATAATTCACCCCTCCACTTT. Protein sequence: CASSNVRASAYNSPLHF. Full variable domain (outside the CDR3, taken from reference TRBV19 and TRBJ1-6): DGGITQSPKYLFRKEGQNVTLSCEQNLNHDAMYWYRQDPGQGLRLIYYSQIVNDFQKGDIAEGYSVSREKKESFPLTVTSAQKNPTAFYLCASSNVRASAYNSPLHFGNGTRLTVT.

J is TRBJ1-1 and V is TRBV11-3; D is uncertain. Germline loops: CDR1 SGHNT, CDR2 YENEEA. The CDR3 runs 13 residues. V was shortened by 5 bases and J by 7 bases, with 14 bases between the two germline ends. This CDR3 is CASSPRSPGEAFF. The CDR3 DNA sequence: TGTGCCAGCAGCCCGCGATCCCCCGGTGAAGCTTTCTTT.

This chain uses TRBV6-2 or TRBV6-3 with TRBJ2-7, with a tentative D call TRBD1 (6 bases). V was clipped by 5 bases and J by 0 bases, with 17 bases between them. The CDR3 contains 16 residues. Per germline, CDR1 MNHEY and CDR2 SVGEGT. Here the CDR3 DNA reads TGTGCCAGCAGTCCCCGGGTAGGGGGTTTCTCCTACGAGCAGTACGTC. It is translated as CASSPRVGGFSYEQYV.

The rearrangement uses TRBV5-1 and TRBJ2-7; possibly TRBD1 for D (6 bases). Per germline, CDR1 SGHRS and CDR2 YFSETQ. Trimming pared 7 bases from V and 3 bases from J, leaving 14 bases between. The CDR3 extends over 13 amino acids. The CDR3 nucleotides are TGCGCCAGCGCACCCGGACAGCTCTACGAGCAGTACTTC. Its translation is CASAPGQLYEQYF.

The rearrangement links TRBV11-3 to TRBJ1-4; D uncertain. Trimming pared 0 bases from V and 7 bases from J, leaving 6 bases between. There are 13 residues in the CDR3. Germline loops: CDR1 SGHNT, CDR2 YENEEA. CDR3 residues: CASSLESGEKLFF. The CDR3 DNA reads TGTGCCAGCAGCTTAGAGAGTGGTGAAAAACTGTTTTTT.

This rearrangement joins TRBV11-3 to TRBJ2-1, with 13 bases aligning to TRBD2. The CDR3 length is 16 residues. Germline V gene sequence: CDR1 SGHNT, CDR2 YENEEA. V was clipped by 7 bases and J by 5 bases; unmatched bases: 8. The CDR3 DNA reads as TGTGCCAGCAACCCTCGGACTAGCGGGGGTCACAATGAGCAGTTCTTC. This translates into CASNPRTSGGHNEQFF.

The rearrangement links TRBV29-1 to TRBJ2-7, with D uncertain. V was shortened by 2 bases and J by 3 bases, with 5 bases between the two germline ends. Germline-derived CDR1 and CDR2 are SQVTM and ANQGSEA. The CDR3 contains 11 residues. The CDR3 coding sequence is TGCAGCGTTGAACTTGTCTACGAGCAGTACTTC. This translates into CSVELVYEQYF.

A single count supports this clone. The chain joins TRBV30 to TRBJ2-7, with D possibly matching TRBD1 (6 bases). The V and J ends lost 2 bases and 5 bases respectively, with 16 bases between them. The CDR3 contains 14 residues. The germline V gene has CDR1 GTSNPN and CDR2 SVGIG (reference sequence). CDR3 region: CAWSLGVSGDEQYF. CDR3 DNA: TGTGCCTGGAGTCTCGGCGTCTCAGGGGACGAGCAGTACTTC.

J is TRBJ2-7 and V is TRBV5-3; 7 nucleotides agree with TRBD2. TRBV5-3 is flagged as an ORF with uncertain function. V gave up 4 bases and J gave up 5 bases; unmatched junction bases: 21. The CDR3 consists of 18 residues. CDR3 protein: CARSRNVGREELTHEQYV. DNA of the CDR3: TGTGCCAGAAGCCGTAACGTTGGACGGGAGGAACTAACACACGAGCAGTACGTC.

J is TRBJ1-3 and V is TRBV5-6; 7 bases are a match to TRBD1. The germline gives CDR1 SGHDT, CDR2 YYEEEE. The CDR3 spans 15 residues. Losses at the gene ends were 2 bases for V and 0 bases for J; bases not matched to a gene: 2. In DNA, the CDR3 is TGTGCCAGCAGCTTAGCAGGGGGCTCTGGAAACACCATATATTTT. Its protein product is CASSLAGGSGNTIYF. Drawing the rest from reference TRBV5-6 and TRBJ1-3, the complete variable domain is DAGVTQSPTHLIKTRGQQVTLRCSPKSGHDTVSWYQQALGQGPQFIFQYYEEEERQRGNFPDRFSGHQFPNYSSELNVNALLLGDSALYLCASSLAGGSGNTIYFGEGSWLTVV.

The V gene is TRBV7-9, the J gene TRBJ2-3; D is unclear. CDR3 length: 15 residues. The V and J ends lost 3 bases and 6 bases respectively, with 16 bases between them. In germline, CDR1 is SEHNR, CDR2 FQNEAQ (reference sequence). The CDR3 DNA is TGTGCCAGCAGCTTGAGCCAAACTGCACCCGATACGCAGTATTTT. Translated, it gives CASSLSQTAPDTQYF. The full variable domain, rest sourced from reference TRBV7-9 and TRBJ2-3, is DTGVSQNPRHKITKRGQNVTFRCDPISEHNRLYWYRQTLGQGPEFLTYFQNEAQLEKSRLLSDRFSAERPKGSFSTLEIQRTEQGDSAMYLCASSLSQTAPDTQYFGPGTRLTVL.

The chain carries TRBV11-3 and TRBJ2-7; tentatively, D is TRBD1 (5 bases). The CDR3 loop spans 11 amino acids. Germline lookup yields CDR1 SGHNT and CDR2 YENEEA. V lost 5 bases, J lost 6 bases, and 8 bases lay in between. The CDR3 spells CASSTQGEQYV. The CDR3 nucleotides are TGTGCCAGCAGCACCCAGGGCGAGCAGTACGTC.

The rearrangement uses TRBV3-1 (or the pseudogene TRBV3-2) and TRBJ1-2, with 11 bases fitting TRBD1. This CDR3 has 17 residues. J lost 4 bases, V lost 5 bases, and 12 bases had no gene match. Per germline, CDR1 LGHDT and CDR2 YNNKEL (reference sequence). The DNA for the CDR3 is TGTGCCAGCAGCTCAGGACAGGGGGCGCGACTGACCTATGGCTACACCTTC. Its protein is CASSSGQGARLTYGYTF.